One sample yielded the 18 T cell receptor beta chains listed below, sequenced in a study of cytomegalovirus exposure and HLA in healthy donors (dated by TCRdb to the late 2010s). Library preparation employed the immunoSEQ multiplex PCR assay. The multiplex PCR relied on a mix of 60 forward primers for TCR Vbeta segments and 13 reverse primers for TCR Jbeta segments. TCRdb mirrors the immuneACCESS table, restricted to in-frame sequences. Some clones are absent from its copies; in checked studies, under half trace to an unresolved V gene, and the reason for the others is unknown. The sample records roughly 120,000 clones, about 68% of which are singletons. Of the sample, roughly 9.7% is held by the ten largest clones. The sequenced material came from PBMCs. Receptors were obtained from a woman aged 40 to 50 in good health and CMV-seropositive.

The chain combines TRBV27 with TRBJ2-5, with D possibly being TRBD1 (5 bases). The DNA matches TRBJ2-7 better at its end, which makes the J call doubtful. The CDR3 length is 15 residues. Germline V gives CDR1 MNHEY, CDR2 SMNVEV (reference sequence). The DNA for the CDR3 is TGTGCCAGCAGCTCCGCCGGACACCCAATCTACGAGCAGTACTTC. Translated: CASSSAGHPIYEQYF.

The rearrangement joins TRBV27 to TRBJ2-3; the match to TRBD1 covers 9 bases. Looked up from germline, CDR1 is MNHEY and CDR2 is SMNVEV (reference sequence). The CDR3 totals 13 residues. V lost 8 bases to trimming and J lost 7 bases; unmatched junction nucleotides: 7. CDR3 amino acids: CASLDRGSHTQYF. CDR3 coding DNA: TGTGCCAGCCTGGACAGGGGTAGTCATACGCAGTATTTT.

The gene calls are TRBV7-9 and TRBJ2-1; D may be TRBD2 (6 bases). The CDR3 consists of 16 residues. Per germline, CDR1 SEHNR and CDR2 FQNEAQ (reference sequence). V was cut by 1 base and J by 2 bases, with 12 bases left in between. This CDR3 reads CASSLVGQRAYNEQFF. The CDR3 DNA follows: TGTGCCAGCAGCTTAGTTGGTCAGCGGGCCTACAATGAGCAGTTCTTC.

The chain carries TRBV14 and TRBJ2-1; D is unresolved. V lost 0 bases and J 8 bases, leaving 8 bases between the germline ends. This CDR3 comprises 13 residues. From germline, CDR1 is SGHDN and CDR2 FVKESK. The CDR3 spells CASSQELGYEQFF. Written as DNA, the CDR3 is TGTGCCAGCAGCCAAGAACTGGGCTATGAGCAGTTCTTC.

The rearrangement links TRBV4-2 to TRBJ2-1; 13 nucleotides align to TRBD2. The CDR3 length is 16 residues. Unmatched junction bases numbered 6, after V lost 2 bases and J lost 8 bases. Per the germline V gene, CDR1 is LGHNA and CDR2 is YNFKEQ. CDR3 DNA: TGTGCCAGCAGCCAATCCGGGACTAGCGGGGACGATGAGCAGTTCTTC. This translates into CASSQSGTSGDDEQFF.

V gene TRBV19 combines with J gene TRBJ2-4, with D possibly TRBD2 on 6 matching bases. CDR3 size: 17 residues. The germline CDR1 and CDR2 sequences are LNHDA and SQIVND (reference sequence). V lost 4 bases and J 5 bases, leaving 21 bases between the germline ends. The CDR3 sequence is CASSRPTGAPRENIQYF. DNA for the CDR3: TGTGCCAGTAGTAGACCTACGGGAGCCCCACGGGAAAACATTCAGTACTTC.

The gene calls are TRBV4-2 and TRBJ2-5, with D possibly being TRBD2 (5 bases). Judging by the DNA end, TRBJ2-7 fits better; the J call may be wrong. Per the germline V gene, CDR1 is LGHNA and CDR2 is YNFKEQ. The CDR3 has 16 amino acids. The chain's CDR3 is CASSPPLPSGLYEQYF. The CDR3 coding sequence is TGTGCCAGCAGCCCTCCCCTGCCCAGCGGACTCTACGAGCAGTACTTC.

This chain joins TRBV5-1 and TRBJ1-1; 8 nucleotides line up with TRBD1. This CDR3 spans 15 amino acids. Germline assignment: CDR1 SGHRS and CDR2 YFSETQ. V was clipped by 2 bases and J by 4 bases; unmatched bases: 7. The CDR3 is CASSLYRGESTEAFF. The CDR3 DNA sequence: TGCGCCAGCAGCTTATACAGGGGGGAGAGCACTGAAGCTTTCTTT.

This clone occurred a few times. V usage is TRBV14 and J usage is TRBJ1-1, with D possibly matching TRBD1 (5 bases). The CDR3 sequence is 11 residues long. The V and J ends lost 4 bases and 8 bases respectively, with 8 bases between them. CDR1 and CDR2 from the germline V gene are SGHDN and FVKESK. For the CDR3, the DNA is TGTGCCAGCAGCCGGGGCGGCGAAGCTTTCTTT. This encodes CASSRGGEAFF.

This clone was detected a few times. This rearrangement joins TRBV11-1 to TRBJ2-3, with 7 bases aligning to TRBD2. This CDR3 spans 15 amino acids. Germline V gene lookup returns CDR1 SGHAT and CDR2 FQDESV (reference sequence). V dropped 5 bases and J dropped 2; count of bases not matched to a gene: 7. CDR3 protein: CASSPRLAPTDTQYF. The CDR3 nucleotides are TGTGCCAGCAGCCCACGACTAGCCCCCACAGATACGCAGTATTTT.

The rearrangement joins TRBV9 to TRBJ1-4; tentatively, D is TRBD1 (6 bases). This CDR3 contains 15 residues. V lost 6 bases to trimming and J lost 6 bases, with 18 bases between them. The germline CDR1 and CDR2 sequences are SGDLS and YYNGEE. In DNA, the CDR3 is TGTGCCAGCACCAAAGGGGGGGGCCCGTATGAAAAACTGTTTTTT. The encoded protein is CASTKGGGPYEKLFF. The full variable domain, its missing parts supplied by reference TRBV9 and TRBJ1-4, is DSGVTQTPKHLITATGQRVTLRCSPRSGDLSVYWYQQSLDQGLQFLIQYYNGEERAKGNILERFSAQQFPDLHSELNLSSLELGDSALYFCASTKGGGPYEKLFFGSGTQLSVL.

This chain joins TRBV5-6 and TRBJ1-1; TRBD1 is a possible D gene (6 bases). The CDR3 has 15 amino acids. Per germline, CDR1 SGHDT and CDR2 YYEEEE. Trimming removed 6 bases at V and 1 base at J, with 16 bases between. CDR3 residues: CASTETGYRNTEAFF. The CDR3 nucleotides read TGTGCCAGCACCGAGACAGGATACCGGAACACTGAAGCTTTCTTT.

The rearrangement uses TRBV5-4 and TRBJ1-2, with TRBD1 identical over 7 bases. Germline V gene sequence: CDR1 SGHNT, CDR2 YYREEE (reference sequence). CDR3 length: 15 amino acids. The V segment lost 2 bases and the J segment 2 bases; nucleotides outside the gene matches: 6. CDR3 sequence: CASSFAVTGNYGYTF. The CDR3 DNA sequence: TGTGCCAGCAGCTTCGCGGTGACAGGGAACTATGGCTACACCTTC.

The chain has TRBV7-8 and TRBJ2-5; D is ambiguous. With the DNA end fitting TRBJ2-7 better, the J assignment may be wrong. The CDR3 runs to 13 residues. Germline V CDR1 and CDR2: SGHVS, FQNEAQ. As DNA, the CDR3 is TGTGCCAGCAGCTTGTACGGTGACTACGAGCAGTACTTC. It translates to CASSLYGDYEQYF.

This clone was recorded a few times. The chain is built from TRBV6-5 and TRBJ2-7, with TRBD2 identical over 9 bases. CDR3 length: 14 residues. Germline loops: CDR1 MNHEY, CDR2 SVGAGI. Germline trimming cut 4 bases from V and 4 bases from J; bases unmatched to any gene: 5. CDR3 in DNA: TGTGCCAGCAGTTCGACTAGCGGTTATTACGAGCAGTACTTC. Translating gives CASSSTSGYYEQYF.

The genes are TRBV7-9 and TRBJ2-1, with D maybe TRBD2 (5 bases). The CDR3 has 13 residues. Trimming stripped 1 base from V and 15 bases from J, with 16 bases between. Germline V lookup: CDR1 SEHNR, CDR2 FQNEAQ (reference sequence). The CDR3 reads CASSLGGPGFRFF. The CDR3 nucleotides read TGTGCCAGCAGCTTAGGCGGGCCGGGGTTCCGGTTCTTC.

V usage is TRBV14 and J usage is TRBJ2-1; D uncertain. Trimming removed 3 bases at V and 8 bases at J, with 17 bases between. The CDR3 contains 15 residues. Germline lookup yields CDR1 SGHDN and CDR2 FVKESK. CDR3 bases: TGTGCCAGCAGCCAGCGCCGTACAGTCTGGGATGAGCAGTTCTTC. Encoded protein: CASSQRRTVWDEQFF.

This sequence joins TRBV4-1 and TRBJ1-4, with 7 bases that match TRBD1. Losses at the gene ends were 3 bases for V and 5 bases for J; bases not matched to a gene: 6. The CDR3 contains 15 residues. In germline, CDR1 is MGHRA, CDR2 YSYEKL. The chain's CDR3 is CASSHPGQTNEKLFF. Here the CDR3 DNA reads TGCGCCAGCAGCCACCCGGGACAGACCAATGAAAAACTGTTTTTT.